This TCR beta chain derives from a study of blood T cell repertoires in COVID-19. The table came from immunoSEQ multiplex PCR; TCRdb's copy has only in-frame clones and leaves some out. The sample records some 330,000 clones, roughly 91% being singletons. Germline trimming cut 0 bases from V and 12 bases from J; bases unmatched to any gene: 8. The CDR3 contains 14 residues. Germline V gene sequence: CDR1 SGHVS, CDR2 FQNEAQ. This TCR was recovered from a woman aged 25 to 45 with COVID-19, enrolled during active disease. J is TRBJ2-7 and V is TRBV7-8, with TRBD2 identical over 10 bases. The specimen was peripheral blood. CDR3 loop: CASSLASGGTTLYF. CDR3 DNA sequence: TGTGCCAGCAGCTTAGCTAGCGGGGGGACCACCCTGTACTTC.